The source of this T cell receptor beta chain is a study of CD4 and CD8 cells across lung adenocarcinoma regions. TCRdb re-called the PCR reads through MiXCR, storing one row per CDR3 protein. Here the sample spans several thousand distinct CDR3 sequences, around half being singletons. Samples came from patients with localized non-small cell lung adenocarcinoma. The CDR3 has 11 residues. CDR1 and CDR2 from the germline V gene are KGHSH and LQKENI. Trimming stripped 9 bases from V and 5 bases from J, with 7 bases between. Sequenced material: CD8+ T cells from the center of a lung tumor. The rearrangement links TRBV18 to TRBJ2-2; D is undetermined. This TCR came from a male donor with lung adenocarcinoma. The CD4 and CD8 labels of this study may be unreliable. CDR3 protein: CASLGTGELFF. As DNA, the CDR3 is TGTGCCAGTCTCGGGACCGGGGAGCTGTTTTTT.